This T cell receptor (beta chain) was captured in a study of CD8+CD57+ T cells in acquired aplastic anemia. About the research overall: When averaged, DNA from sorted CD4+ and CD8+ cells came to approximately 3 ug.

Individuals selected for sequencing had exhibited CD8+CD57+ cell expansion on flow cytometry. Each of the patients presented with severe acquired aplastic anemia. Each patient gave a blood sample that was collected before any therapy had been received. TCR beta VDJ combinations and CDR3 sequences were profiled from genomic DNA. TCRdb reprocessed the reads with MiXCR, giving one entry per CDR3 protein. The sample yields fewer than 250,000 distinct CDR3 sequences, 47% seen once. V lost 5 bases, J lost 9 bases, and 23 bases lay in between. The CDR3 contains 16 residues. CDR1 is LNHNV and CDR2 is YYDKDF in the germline V gene (reference sequence).

Sequencing was carried out using sorted CD4+, CD8+, or CD8+CD57+ T cells (not recorded which) from PBMCs. This TCR was recovered from a human donor with aplastic anemia. V usage is TRBV15 and J usage is TRBJ2-1; D gene unclear. CDR3 bases: TGTGCCACCAGCCTGCGTACTACTGGCCTACAAAGTGAGCAGTTCTTC. Translating it yields CATSLRTTGLQSEQFF.